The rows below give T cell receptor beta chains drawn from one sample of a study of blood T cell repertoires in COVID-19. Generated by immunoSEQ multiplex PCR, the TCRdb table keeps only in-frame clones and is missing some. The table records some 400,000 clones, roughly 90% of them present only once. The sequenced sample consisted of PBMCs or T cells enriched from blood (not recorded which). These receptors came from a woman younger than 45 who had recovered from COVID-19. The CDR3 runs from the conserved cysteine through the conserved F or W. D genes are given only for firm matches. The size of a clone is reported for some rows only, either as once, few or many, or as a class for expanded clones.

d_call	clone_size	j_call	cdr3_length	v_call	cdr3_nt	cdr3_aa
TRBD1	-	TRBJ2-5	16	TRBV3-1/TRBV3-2	TGTGCCAGCAGCCAAGGGGTTGAGACAGGGTGGGAGACCCAGTACTTC	CASSQGVETGWETQYF
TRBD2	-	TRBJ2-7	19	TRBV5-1	TGCGCCAGCAGCAAATCTCCTGGGTCTAGCGGGAGGGGCGGGGACGAGCAGTACTTC	CASSKSPGSSGRGGDEQYF
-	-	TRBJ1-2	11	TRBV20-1	TGCAGTGCTAGATTCAGGCATGGCTACACCTTC	CSARFRHGYTF
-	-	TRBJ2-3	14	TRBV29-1	TGCAGCGTAGATGTGACAGTTGGCACAGATACGCAGTATTTT	CSVDVTVGTDTQYF
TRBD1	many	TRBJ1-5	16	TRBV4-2	TGTGCCAGCAGCCAAGCCATGGACAGGGGAGGACAGCCCCAGCATTTT	CASSQAMDRGGQPQHF
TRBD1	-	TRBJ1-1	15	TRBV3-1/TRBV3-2	TGTGCCAGCAGCCAGGGACAGGTTGCGAACACTGAAGCTTTCTTT	CASSQGQVANTEAFF
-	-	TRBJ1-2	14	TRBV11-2	TGTGCCAGCAGCTTAGATCGGACAGTGGATGGCTACACCTTC	CASSLDRTVDGYTF
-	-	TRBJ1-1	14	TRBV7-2	TGTGCCAGCAGCTTACCAGGGTGGAACACTGAAGCTTTCTTT	CASSLPGWNTEAFF
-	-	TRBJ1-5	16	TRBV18	TGTGCCAGCTCACCCGACAGCCAGGGGATCAATCAGCCCCAGCATTTT	CASSPDSQGINQPQHF
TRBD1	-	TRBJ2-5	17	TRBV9	TGTGCCAGCAGCGTCGTCCCAGGGGGTGGGAAAGAAGAGACCCAGTACTTC	CASSVVPGGGKEETQYF
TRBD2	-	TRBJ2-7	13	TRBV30	TGTGCCTGTTCTAGCGGGACTACCTACGAGCAGTACTTC	CACSSGTTYEQYF
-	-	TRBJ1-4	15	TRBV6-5	TGTGCCAGCAGTTTTCGGGGTGCAACTAATGAAAAACTGTTTTTT	CASSFRGATNEKLFF
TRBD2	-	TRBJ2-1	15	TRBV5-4	TGTGCCAGCAGCACCGGGACTAGCGGGGGGGGTGAGCAGTTCTTC	CASSTGTSGGGEQFF
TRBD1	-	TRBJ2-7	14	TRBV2	TGTGCCAGCGCAAACAGGGGCCGGGCCTACGAGCAGTACTTC	CASANRGRAYEQYF
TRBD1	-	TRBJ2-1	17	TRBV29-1	TGCAGCTCCCGGGGGGCACAGGGGGCGGTCTCCTACAATGAGCAGTTCTTC	CSSRGAQGAVSYNEQFF
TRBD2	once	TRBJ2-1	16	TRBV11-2	TGTGCCAGCGGAGTTCTAGCGGGAGGCCCCTACAATGAGCAGTTCTTC	CASGVLAGGPYNEQFF
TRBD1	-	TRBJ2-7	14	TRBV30	TGTGCCTGGGGGACAGGGTATAGCTCCTACGAGCAGTACTTC	CAWGTGYSSYEQYF
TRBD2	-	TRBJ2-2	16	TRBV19	TGTGCCAGTACCAGACTAGCGGGAGGGGCCACCGGGGAGCTGTTTTTT	CASTRLAGGATGELFF
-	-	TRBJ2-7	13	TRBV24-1	TGTGCCACCAGTTCTGAGGACAGTTACGAGCAGTACTTC	CATSSEDSYEQYF
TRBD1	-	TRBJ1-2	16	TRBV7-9	TGTGCCAGCAGCTTAACCGGGACAGGGTCAGATTATGGCTACACCTTC	CASSLTGTGSDYGYTF
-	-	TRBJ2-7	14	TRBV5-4	TGTGCCAGCAGCTTGGGGCAGGGCAGGGGCGAGCAGTACTTC	CASSLGQGRGEQYF
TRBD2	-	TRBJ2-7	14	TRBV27	TGTGCCAGCAGTCCTAGCGGGACTCCCTACGAGCAGTACTTC	CASSPSGTPYEQYF
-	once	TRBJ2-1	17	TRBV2	TGTGCCAGCAGTGAAACCCCAGGGGTATTCGGTAACAATGAGCAGTTCTTC	CASSETPGVFGNNEQFF
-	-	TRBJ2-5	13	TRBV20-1	TGCAGTGCTAGTCCCGGTCCCCAAGAGACCCAGTACTTC	CSASPGPQETQYF
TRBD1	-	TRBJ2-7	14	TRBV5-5	TGTGCCAGCAGCCCCGGGACAGTATTCTACGAGCAGTACTTC	CASSPGTVFYEQYF
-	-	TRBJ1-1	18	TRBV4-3	TGCGCCAGCAGCCAAGATAATGGAGCCAGGGGTCGGAACACTGAAGCTTTCTTT	CASSQDNGARGRNTEAFF
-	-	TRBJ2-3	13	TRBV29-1	TGCAGCGTTCTGGGGCTGTACTTGGATACGCAGTATTTT	CSVLGLYLDTQYF
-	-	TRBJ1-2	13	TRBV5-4	TGTGCCAGCAGCTTGGACAGGGACTATGGCTACACCTTC	CASSLDRDYGYTF
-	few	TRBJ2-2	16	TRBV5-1	TGCGCCAGCAGACAACTTAGCGGAAGTATCACCGGGGAGCTGTTTTTT	CASRQLSGSITGELFF
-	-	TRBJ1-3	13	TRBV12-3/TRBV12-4	TGTGCCAGCAGTTTAGCTAGAGGAAACACCATATATTTT	CASSLARGNTIYF
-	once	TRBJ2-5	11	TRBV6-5	TGTGCCAGCAGTACCCGGGAGACCCAGTACTTC	CASSTRETQYF
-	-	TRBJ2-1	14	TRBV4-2	TGTGCCAGCAGCCAAGAAAGGCCTAGCCTTGAGCAGTTCTTC	CASSQERPSLEQFF
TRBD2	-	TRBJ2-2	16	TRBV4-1	TGCGCCAGCAGCCACCTTCTAGCGGGAGAATTCGGGGAGCTGTTTTTT	CASSHLLAGEFGELFF
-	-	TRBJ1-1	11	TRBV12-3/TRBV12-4	TGTGCCAGCAGTTTACGATCGGTGGCTTTCTTT	CASSLRSVAFF
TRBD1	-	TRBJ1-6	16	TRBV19	TGTGCCAGTAGTATCCTTCGGGACAGCAATAATTCACCCCTCCACTTT	CASSILRDSNNSPLHF
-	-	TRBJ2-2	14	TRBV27	TGTGCCAGCACCTCTCCGAGGAACACCGGGGAGCTGTTTTTT	CASTSPRNTGELFF
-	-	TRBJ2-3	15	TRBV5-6	TGTGCCAGCAGCCTGTCGGGAGTTGGCACAGATACGCAGTATTTT	CASSLSGVGTDTQYF
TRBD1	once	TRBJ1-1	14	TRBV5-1	TGCGCCAGCAGCCGGGGACAGGGAGACACTGAAGCTTTCTTT	CASSRGQGDTEAFF
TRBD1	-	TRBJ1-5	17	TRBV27	TGTGCCAGCAGTAAAACCCGGACAGGGGGCGACCTCGGGCCCCAGCATTTT	CASSKTRTGGDLGPQHF
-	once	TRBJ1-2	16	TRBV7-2	TGTGCCAGCAGCCGGGGGGGGGACACCGAGTCACGAGGCTACACCTTC	CASSRGGDTESRGYTF
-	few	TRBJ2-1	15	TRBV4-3	TGCGCCAGCAGCCAAGATGGGGGCTGGGGTAATGAGCAGTTCTTC	CASSQDGGWGNEQFF
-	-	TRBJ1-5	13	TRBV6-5	TGTGCCAGCAGCCGAGGACAGCATCAGCCCCAGCATTTT	CASSRGQHQPQHF
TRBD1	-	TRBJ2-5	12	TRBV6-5	TGTGCCAGCAGTCGACAGGGGGAGACCCAGTACTTC	CASSRQGETQYF
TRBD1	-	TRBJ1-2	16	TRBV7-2	TGTGCCAGCAGCTTAATATCCGGGACAGGGACCTATGGCTACACCTTC	CASSLISGTGTYGYTF
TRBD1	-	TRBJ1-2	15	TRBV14	TGTGCCAGCAGCCAAGAAGGACAGGCCAACTATGGCTACACCTTC	CASSQEGQANYGYTF
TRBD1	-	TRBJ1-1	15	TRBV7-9	TGTGCCAGCAGCTTAGGGCAGGGGGCCTACACTGAAGCTTTCTTT	CASSLGQGAYTEAFF
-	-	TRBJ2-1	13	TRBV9	TGTGCCAGCAGCGTAGACAGGTTAAATGAGCAGTTCTTC	CASSVDRLNEQFF
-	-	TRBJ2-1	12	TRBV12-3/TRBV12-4	TGTGCCAGCAGTTTACATAAAGCCGGGCAGTTCTTC	CASSLHKAGQFF